Following are 21 T cell receptor beta chains from one sample sequenced in a study of T cell responses to AZD1222 COVID-19 vaccine. Repertoires were generated with immunoSEQ multiplex PCR, while TCRdb's copy carries only in-frame clones and drops some. The table has 130,000 to 150,000 clones, 92% seen once. This material consisted of peripheral blood, taken on day 0 of AZD1222 vaccination. These receptors came from an adult in good health.

The chain links TRBV7-6 to TRBJ2-3; either TRBD1 or TRBD2 may fit D (5 bases each). CDR1 SGHVS and CDR2 FNYEAQ come from the germline V gene. V was cut by 7 bases and J by 2 bases, with 7 bases left in between. The CDR3 covers 12 residues. The CDR3 is CASMGDTDTQYF. CDR3 DNA: TGTGCCAGCATGGGGGACACAGATACGCAGTATTTT.

The gene calls are TRBV4-2 and TRBJ2-7; a possible D gene is TRBD1 (6 bases). The CDR3 runs 13 residues. Germline V gene sequence: CDR1 LGHNA, CDR2 YNFKEQ. Trimming pared 0 bases from V and 7 bases from J, leaving 10 bases between. This chain's CDR3 is CASSQEPRGEQYF. The DNA for the CDR3 is TGTGCCAGCAGCCAAGAACCAAGGGGGGAGCAGTACTTC.

The CDR3 DNA is TGTGCCAGCAGTGGCTTCATTCTACTCGCATTTTCTCATGGCTACACCTTC. Its translation is CASSGFILLAFSHGYTF. This chain joins TRBV2 and TRBJ1-2, with unresolved D. Trimming left V 4 bases short and J 6 bases short, with 24 bases between. Germline CDR1 SNHLY, CDR2 FYNNEI. The CDR3 spans 17 residues.

Remarks on this clone: The junction departs from the called germline gene at one end, perhaps through a read error. CDR3 DNA sequence: TGTGCTAGCAGCTTAGACAGGCGCCGGGAGACCCAGTACTTC. Its protein is CASSLDRRRETQYF. The chain joins TRBV7-7 to TRBJ2-5; weak D call: TRBD1 (6 bases). In germline, CDR1 is SSHAT, CDR2 FNYEAQ (reference sequence). The CDR3 runs 14 residues.

As concerns this clone: One end of the junction fails to match germline, which may point to a read error. The chain recombines TRBV20-1 with TRBJ1-2; no definite D call. Germline V gives CDR1 DFQATT, CDR2 SNEGSKA (reference sequence). The CDR3 is 11 amino acids. The CDR3 region has the DNA TGCAGTGCAACGACCGGACCCCTACACGGCTTC. Translated, it gives CSATTGPLHGF.

The chain joins TRBV4-1 to TRBJ1-1; tentative D call: TRBD1 (5 bases). V was shortened by 4 bases and J by 3 bases, with 9 bases between the two germline ends. Germline V gene sequence: CDR1 MGHRA, CDR2 YSYEKL. CDR3 length: 13 amino acids. The CDR3 DNA is TGCGCCAGCAGCCGGGGCGAACACACTGAAGCTTTCTTT. Translated: CASSRGEHTEAFF.

This chain joins TRBV2 and TRBJ1-4, with D perhaps TRBD1 (6 bases). Germline-derived CDR1 and CDR2 are SNHLY and FYNNEI. V lost 5 bases to trimming and J lost 4 bases, with 14 bases between them. The CDR3 extends over 15 amino acids. This CDR3 reads CASSFTGLFNEKLFF. The CDR3 DNA reads as TGTGCCAGCAGTTTCACAGGGCTTTTTAATGAAAAACTGTTTTTT.

V gene TRBV6-5 combines with J gene TRBJ1-1; D call uncertain. The CDR3 extends over 16 amino acids. V was clipped by 4 bases and J by 2 bases, with 17 bases between them. CDR1 and CDR2 from the germline V gene are MNHEY and SVGAGI. The CDR3 DNA is TGTGCCAGCAGTTTTGGTGAGGCTACAGAAAACACTGAAGCTTTCTTT. It specifies CASSFGEATENTEAFF.

This rearrangement joins TRBV28 to TRBJ1-2; D gene uncertain. The CDR3 is 13 amino acids. The V and J ends lost 6 bases and 5 bases respectively, with 13 bases between them. CDR1 and CDR2 from the germline V gene are MDHEN and SYDVKM. DNA for the CDR3: TGTGCCAGCAGCTGGACTCGGGGTTATGGCTACACCTTC. Residues: CASSWTRGYGYTF.

The gene calls are TRBV19 and TRBJ2-7; D unresolved. V lost 3 bases and J 4 bases, leaving 16 bases between the germline ends. This CDR3 has 15 residues. Germline V lookup: CDR1 LNHDA, CDR2 SQIVND (reference sequence). The CDR3, as DNA: TGTGCCAGTAGTATGTTTCCAACCCCCTCTTACGAGCAGTACTTC. Its translation: CASSMFPTPSYEQYF.

The chain couples TRBV5-5 to TRBJ2-7; D tentatively fits TRBD1 or TRBD2 (6 bases each). Trimming removed 0 bases at V and 4 bases at J, with 14 bases between. The CDR3 has 15 residues. The germline CDR1 and CDR2 sequences are SGHKS and YYEKEE (reference sequence). The CDR3 region is CASSLEPGAIYEQYF. The DNA for the CDR3 is TGTGCCAGCAGCTTGGAACCGGGGGCAATTTACGAGCAGTACTTC.

This chain joins TRBV5-1 and TRBJ2-2; tentative D call: TRBD2 (6 bases). V shed 1 base and J shed 0 bases, with 10 bases lying between them. The CDR3 runs to 16 residues. Germline V gene sequence: CDR1 SGHRS, CDR2 YFSETQ. The CDR3 bases are TGCGCCAGCAGCTTGAGAGCGGGCGCGAACACCGGGGAGCTGTTTTTT. Residues: CASSLRAGANTGELFF.

The V and J genes are TRBV2 and TRBJ1-6; TRBD1 is a possible D gene (5 bases). Germline CDR1 and CDR2: SNHLY and FYNNEI. CDR3 size: 16 residues. V lost 7 bases to trimming and J lost 0 bases, with 13 bases between them. The DNA of the CDR3 is TGTGCCAGCACGGGGCAGGCCCTCTCCTATAATTCACCCCTCCACTTT. Amino acids: CASTGQALSYNSPLHF.

The chain employs TRBV6-5 and TRBJ1-2; 8 bases fit TRBD1. This CDR3 contains 15 residues. Germline CDR1 and CDR2: MNHEY and SVGAGI. V was clipped by 3 bases and J by 3 bases; unmatched bases: 6. CDR3 sequence reads: CASSYAGGSHYGYTF. CDR3 bases: TGTGCCAGCAGTTATGCAGGGGGCTCTCACTATGGCTACACCTTC.

This CDR3 reads CASSEAESQAQYF. CDR3 nucleotides: TGTGCCAGCAGTGAAGCGGAGAGCCAGGCGCAGTACTTC. The chain carries TRBV6-1 and TRBJ2-7; D is uncertain. This CDR3 is 13 amino acids long. Trimming removed 0 bases at V and 9 bases at J, with 12 bases between. The V gene's germline CDR1 is MNHNS and CDR2 SASEGT.

The J gene is TRBJ1-1, the V gene TRBV20-1; D remains unclear. Germline loops: CDR1 DFQATT, CDR2 SNEGSKA (reference sequence). V lost 3 bases and J lost 4, with 12 bases in between. This CDR3 has 13 residues. The CDR3 DNA reads as TGCAGTGCTAGTGACGGGCTGGGCACTGAAGCTTTCTTT. Its translation: CSASDGLGTEAFF.

Only a few counts were recorded for this clone. V usage is TRBV27 and J usage is TRBJ2-5; tentative D call: TRBD2 (6 bases). This CDR3 contains 14 residues. Deletions cut 6 bases from V and 1 base from J, with 12 bases between. CDR1 is MNHEY, CDR2 SMNVEV, per germline (reference sequence). As DNA, the CDR3 is TGTGCCAGCAGACGTGGGGGACTCCAAGAGACCCAGTACTTC. This translates into CASRRGGLQETQYF.

This clone came up a few times. The J gene is TRBJ2-7, the V gene TRBV7-8; D uncertain. V lost 1 base and J lost 4, with 2 bases in between. From germline, CDR1 is SGHVS and CDR2 FQNEAQ. The CDR3 runs to 11 residues. The CDR3: CASSLEYEQYF. The CDR3, as DNA: TGTGCCAGCAGCTTAGAGTACGAGCAGTACTTC.

The chain carries TRBV7-9 and TRBJ2-7; the match to TRBD2 covers 7 bases. The CDR3 covers 16 residues. CDR1 and CDR2 (germline): SEHNR, FQNEAQ (reference sequence). V gave up 6 bases and J gave up 6 bases; unmatched junction bases: 17. The CDR3 protein is CASSPLSSGIPSEQYF. The DNA for the CDR3 is TGTGCCAGCAGTCCTCTATCTAGCGGAATACCGTCCGAGCAGTACTTC.

V and J are TRBV7-9 and TRBJ1-6; 7 bases match TRBD1. The CDR3 totals 14 residues. Germline CDR1 SEHNR, CDR2 FQNEAQ (reference sequence). The ends lost 5 bases at V and 6 bases at J; junction bases unmatched: 4. The CDR3 loop is CASSRQGGNSPLHF. CDR3 in DNA: TGTGCCAGCAGCCGACAGGGAGGTAATTCACCCCTCCACTTT.

The chain has TRBV2 and TRBJ1-2; D call uncertain. CDR1 SNHLY and CDR2 FYNNEI come from the germline V gene. The CDR3 contains 13 residues. The V end lost 3 bases, the J end lost 3 bases, and 8 bases lay between the germline ends. CDR3 sequence (DNA): TGTGCCAGCAGTGAGGAACGGGACTATGGCTACACCTTC. Its protein is CASSEERDYGYTF.